Listed here are 20 T cell receptor beta chains from one sample, sequenced in a study of identical twins. A single record per CDR3 protein comes from TCRdb applying MiXCR to the 5' RACE reads. The profile shows 700,000 or so distinct CDR3 sequences, approximately 9% of them singletons. The sample was also reused in another study, on yellow fever vaccine responses in identical twins.

Source material: PBMCs. All receptors come from a woman aged 18-30 years in good health.

This clonotype has more than one count but fewer than ten. V gene TRBV6-2 or TRBV6-3 combines with J gene TRBJ2-2; D ambiguous. Germline V gene sequence: CDR1 MNHEY, CDR2 SVGEGT. V was shortened by 5 bases and J by 0 bases, with 16 bases between the two germline ends. This CDR3 is 17 amino acids long. CDR3 sequence: CASSRAIGQTNTGELFF. CDR3 nucleotides: TGTGCCAGCAGTAGGGCGATAGGGCAGACGAACACCGGGGAGCTGTTTTTT.

In its sample, this clonotype was seen many times. J is TRBJ1-1 and V is TRBV5-1, with D perhaps TRBD1 (5 bases). With 1 base removed from V and 1 base from J, the gap between germline ends came to 8 bases. Per the germline V gene, CDR1 is SGHRS and CDR2 is YFSETQ. The CDR3 runs 14 residues. The CDR3 reads CASSLKGTNTEAFF. In DNA form, the CDR3 reads TGCGCCAGCAGCTTGAAGGGGACGAACACTGAAGCTTTCTTT.

This clonotype was recorded many times. The V call is TRBV5-1, the J call TRBJ2-1; TRBD2 matches 13 bases. The CDR3 is 16 amino acids. Unmatched junction bases numbered 8, after V lost 3 bases and J lost 8 bases. Per germline, CDR1 SGHRS and CDR2 YFSETQ. This CDR3 reads CASSSGGTSGEDEQFF. The DNA for the CDR3 is TGCGCCAGCAGCTCGGGGGGGACTAGCGGGGAAGATGAGCAGTTCTTC.

In this sample, this clonotype turned up a few times. CDR3 nucleotide sequence: TGCAGTGCTAGAGATGACAGGGGGAACACTGAAGCTTTCTTT. Its protein is CSARDDRGNTEAFF. The rearrangement joins TRBV20-1 to TRBJ1-1, with 8 bases that match TRBD1. This CDR3 is 14 amino acids long. Germline CDR1 reads DFQATT; CDR2 reads SNEGSKA (reference sequence). Germline trimming cut 0 bases from V and 1 base from J; bases unmatched to any gene: 1.

This clonotype has only a few counts. The chain joins TRBV6-2 or TRBV6-3 to TRBJ2-7; no clear D. V lost 1 base, J lost 2 bases, and 3 bases lay in between. The CDR3 consists of 12 residues. Per germline, CDR1 MNHEY and CDR2 SVGEGT. Here the CDR3 DNA reads TGTGCCAGCAGTTACTACGCCTACGAGCAGTACTTC. Residues: CASSYYAYEQYF.

This clonotype was counted many times. V usage is TRBV6-2 or TRBV6-3 and J usage is TRBJ2-1; D is undetermined. The ends were cut back, 7 bases at V and 9 bases at J, with 10 bases in the middle. The V gene's germline CDR1 is MNHEY and CDR2 SVGEGT. The CDR3 is made up of 11 amino acids. This chain's CDR3 is CASTNLGEQFF. Here the CDR3 DNA reads TGTGCCAGCACCAACCTAGGTGAGCAGTTCTTC.

This clonotype has only a few counts. This chain links TRBV4-3 with TRBJ2-3, with a tentative D call TRBD1 (6 bases). CDR3 size: 16 residues. Trimming took 1 base from V and 4 from J, leaving 15 bases between them. CDR1 is LGHNA, CDR2 YSLEER, per germline. DNA of the CDR3: TGCGCCAGCAGCCAAGCCGGACAGCCTGACGCAGATACGCAGTATTTT. This sequence encodes CASSQAGQPDADTQYF.

The rearrangement uses TRBV14 and TRBJ2-5; D gene unclear. The CDR3 length is 16 residues. The germline CDR1 and CDR2 sequences are SGHDN and FVKESK. V lost 1 base to trimming and J lost 3 bases, with 15 bases between them. The CDR3 here is CASSQGWAFGEETQYF. The CDR3, as DNA: TGTGCCAGCAGCCAAGGATGGGCTTTCGGTGAAGAGACCCAGTACTTC.

This clonotype has only a few counts. The J gene is TRBJ2-1, the V gene TRBV5-1; a weak D match, TRBD2 (5 bases). Germline CDR1 and CDR2: SGHRS and YFSETQ. The V end was cut by 7 bases, the J end by 0 bases, with 14 bases between. The CDR3 runs 15 residues. The CDR3 DNA sequence: TGCGCCAGCTTCAGAGACTACAGCTCCTACAATGAGCAGTTCTTC. It specifies CASFRDYSSYNEQFF. Supplemented by reference TRBV5-1 and TRBJ2-1, the full variable domain reads KAGVTQTPRYLIKTRGQQVTLSCSPISGHRSVSWYQQTPGQGLQFLFEYFSETQRNKGNFPGRFSGRQFSNSRSEMNVSTLELGDSALYLCASFRDYSSYNEQFFGPGTRLTVL.

This clonotype was observed at least ten times. The J gene is TRBJ2-7, the V gene TRBV4-2, with TRBD2 identical over 7 bases. In germline, CDR1 is LGHNA, CDR2 YNFKEQ. The CDR3 covers 15 residues. V trimming: 3 bases; J trimming: 6 bases; junction bases outside the gene matches: 11. As DNA, the CDR3 is TGTGCCAGCAGCCATCCCAGCGGGGTGCTCTGCGAGCAGTACTTC. It is translated as CASSHPSGVLCEQYF.

This clonotype was recorded at least ten times. The genes are TRBV20-1 and TRBJ2-7, with TRBD2 as a possible D gene (6 bases). V was trimmed by 1 base and J by 2 bases, leaving 12 bases between them. The germline V gene encodes CDR1 DFQATT and CDR2 SNEGSKA (reference sequence). This CDR3 has 14 amino acids. In DNA, the CDR3 is TGCAGTGCTAGAGGGGAGCGGAGGGCCTACGAGCAGTACTTC. It translates to CSARGERRAYEQYF.

This clonotype turned up a few times. CDR3 nucleotide sequence: TGTGCCAGCAGCCCCGGACAGGGAGGAGCGGCAGATACGCAGTATTTT. Protein: CASSPGQGGAADTQYF. The rearrangement links TRBV28 to TRBJ2-3, with 8 bases matching TRBD1. CDR1 and CDR2 from the germline V gene are MDHEN and SYDVKM. J gave up 4 bases and V 6 bases, and 12 bases lay outside the gene matches. The CDR3 contains 16 residues.

V usage is TRBV4-3 and J usage is TRBJ2-3; maybe TRBD1 (6 bases). Germline V lookup: CDR1 LGHNA, CDR2 YSLEER. The CDR3 sequence is 17 residues long. V was pared by 3 bases and J by 2 bases, with 18 bases between. The CDR3 bases are TGCGCCAGCAGCCACCTCAGGGGTGAGGTTACCACAGATACGCAGTATTTT. This encodes CASSHLRGEVTTDTQYF.

This clonotype was seen a handful of times. The chain links TRBV30 to TRBJ2-2, with TRBD2 matching 10 bases. The V gene end was trimmed by 7 bases and the J gene end by 6 bases; junction bases not matched to a gene: 8. CDR3 length: 14 residues. Germline V gene sequence: CDR1 GTSNPN, CDR2 SVGIG (reference sequence). The CDR3 region is CASSGRVLPGELFF. The CDR3 DNA is TGTGCCTCTAGCGGGAGAGTCCTGCCCGGGGAGCTGTTTTTT.

This clonotype was detected only a few times. J is TRBJ2-7 and V is TRBV5-5; perhaps TRBD1 as D (6 bases). V shed 3 bases and J shed 5 bases, with 12 bases lying between them. The CDR3 is 13 residues long. Germline CDR1 and CDR2: SGHKS and YYEKEE (reference sequence). CDR3 region: CASSYQGINEQYF. As DNA, the CDR3 is TGTGCCAGCAGCTACCAGGGGATAAACGAGCAGTACTTC.

There are a few counts of this clonotype. This chain connects TRBV30 to TRBJ2-5; 7 bases agree with TRBD1. The germline gives CDR1 GTSNPN, CDR2 SVGIG (reference sequence). The junction had 2 bases not matched to a gene; V was cut back by 3 bases and J by 4 bases. The CDR3 runs to 12 residues. CDR3 in amino acids: CAWRQGSETQYF. The CDR3 DNA reads TGTGCCTGGAGACAGGGGTCAGAGACCCAGTACTTC.

This clonotype was found many times. The rearrangement uses TRBV20-1 and TRBJ2-3; D may be TRBD1 (6 bases). The CDR3 has 11 amino acids. V lost 4 bases to trimming and J lost 9 bases, with 11 bases between them. Looked up from germline, CDR1 is DFQATT and CDR2 is SNEGSKA (reference sequence). CDR3 bases: TGCAGTGCTAATACTAGGGGGACGCAGTATTTT. It specifies CSANTRGTQYF.

This clonotype showed up many times. The chain links TRBV4-3 to TRBJ1-4, with D possibly matching TRBD1 (5 bases). CDR3 length: 15 residues. V lost 1 base and J lost 7, with 13 bases in between. Germline V gene data show CDR1 as LGHNA and CDR2 as YSLEER. The CDR3 here is CASSQGRDFSEKLFF. CDR3 in DNA: TGCGCCAGCAGCCAAGGCCGGGACTTCTCTGAAAAACTGTTTTTT.

This clonotype was counted at least ten times. This chain connects TRBV28 to TRBJ2-7, with TRBD1 matching 7 bases. The trim removed 5 bases at V and 0 bases at J, leaving 7 bases unmatched. The CDR3 length is 15 residues. Per germline, CDR1 MDHEN and CDR2 SYDVKM. The CDR3 region is CASSDRVMSSYEQYF. CDR3 bases: TGTGCCAGCAGTGACAGGGTTATGAGCTCCTACGAGCAGTACTTC.

The genes are TRBV29-1 and TRBJ1-2; no clear D gene. CDR1 and CDR2 from the germline V gene are SQVTM and ANQGSEA. The CDR3 has 14 amino acids. V was trimmed by 7 bases and J by 0 bases, leaving 15 bases between them. CDR3 sequence reads: CSADVADSNYGYTF. The CDR3 DNA reads TGCAGCGCGGACGTCGCTGACTCTAACTATGGCTACACCTTC.